The 12 T cell receptor beta chains reported below all come from one sample, sequenced in a study of graft-versus-host responses after intestinal transplantation. Profiling relied on immunoSEQ multiplex PCR, and the TCRdb table lists in-frame clones only, not all of them. The sample lists roughly 100,000 clones, more than 85% occurring once. These receptors' antigens are unknown. This specimen was unstimulated CD4+ T cells sorted from spleen or lymph node cells, taken before intestinal transplant. These TCRs come from a human donor who received an intestinal transplant.

The sample holds a few counts of this clone. The DNA of the CDR3 is TGTGCCAGCAGTAGGGACAAAGGCGGCTATGGCTACACCTTC. As protein: CASSRDKGGYGYTF. The V and J genes are TRBV6-6 and TRBJ1-2, with D possibly being TRBD1 (6 bases). Looked up from germline, CDR1 is MNHNY and CDR2 is SVGAGI (reference sequence). The germline V and J ends were trimmed by 5 bases and 4 bases, with 14 bases remaining between them. This CDR3 has 14 amino acids.

The chain recombines TRBV11-3 with TRBJ2-7; 7 bases match TRBD2. CDR3 length: 17 residues. Losses at the gene ends were 1 base for V and 3 bases for J; bases not matched to a gene: 12. Germline V gene lookup returns CDR1 SGHNT and CDR2 YENEEA. CDR3 DNA: TGTGCCAGCAGCTTAGGATTACTAGCGCGGAAAGTCTACGAGCAGTACTTC. Translating it yields CASSLGLLARKVYEQYF.

CDR3 in DNA: TGTGCCAGCGTAACAGGGGGATTCTATGGCTACACCTTC. This sequence encodes CASVTGGFYGYTF. The V and J genes are TRBV6-1 and TRBJ1-2; TRBD1 matches at 8 bases. Trimming took 8 bases from V and 4 from J; bases not matched to a gene: 6. CDR3 length: 13 amino acids. CDR1 is MNHNS, CDR2 SASEGT, per germline.

V gene TRBV27 combines with J gene TRBJ1-1, with D hard to call. The CDR3 runs 16 residues. Germline V gene sequence: CDR1 MNHEY, CDR2 SMNVEV (reference sequence). With 6 bases removed from V and 0 bases from J, the gap between germline ends came to 17 bases. The CDR3 DNA sequence: TGTGCCAGCAGACCAGAGCTTTCGAGGCTGAACACTGAAGCTTTCTTT. It is translated as CASRPELSRLNTEAFF.

CDR3 amino acids: CASSFPTGNVEGYTF. Written as DNA, the CDR3 is TGTGCCAGCAGCTTTCCGACAGGTAATGTCGAGGGCTACACCTTC. V gene TRBV5-6 combines with J gene TRBJ1-2, with D perhaps TRBD1 (6 bases). Germline-derived CDR1 and CDR2 are SGHDT and YYEEEE. Trimming cost V 2 bases and J 8 bases, with 19 bases left between them. CDR3 size: 15 residues. The whole variable domain, filled in from reference TRBV5-6 and TRBJ1-2, reads DAGVTQSPTHLIKTRGQQVTLRCSPKSGHDTVSWYQQALGQGPQFIFQYYEEEERQRGNFPDRFSGHQFPNYSSELNVNALLLGDSALYLCASSFPTGNVEGYTFGSGTRLTVV.

This chain connects TRBV5-1 to TRBJ1-6, with D possibly being TRBD1 (5 bases). The CDR3 is made up of 14 amino acids. The germline CDR1 and CDR2 sequences are SGHRS and YFSETQ. V shed 0 bases and J shed 10 bases, with 11 bases lying between them. Here the CDR3 reads CASSLEGLPSPLHF. The CDR3 DNA reads as TGCGCCAGCAGCTTGGAGGGACTGCCCTCACCCCTCCACTTT.

This chain uses TRBV9 with TRBJ1-6, with D unclear. The CDR3 runs 14 residues. V lost 4 bases and J lost 9, with 14 bases in between. The V gene's germline CDR1 is SGDLS and CDR2 YYNGEE. The CDR3 sequence: CASSSDQPSSPLHF. The CDR3 DNA sequence: TGTGCCAGCAGCTCCGACCAGCCGAGTTCACCCCTCCACTTT.

The V call is TRBV14, the J call TRBJ1-2; D gene unclear. CDR1 and CDR2 from the germline V gene are SGHDN and FVKESK. This CDR3 is built from 14 residues. V gave up 0 bases and J gave up 3 bases, with 8 bases separating them. The chain's CDR3 is CASSQDLQHYGYTF. The CDR3, as DNA: TGTGCCAGCAGCCAAGATCTCCAGCACTATGGCTACACCTTC. Full variable domain (remainder filled in from reference TRBV14 and TRBJ1-2): EAGVTQFPSHSVIEKGQTVTLRCDPISGHDNLYWYRRVMGKEIKFLLHFVKESKQDESGMPNNRFLAERTGGTYSTLKVQPAELEDSGVYFCASSQDLQHYGYTFGSGTRLTVV.

The chain uses TRBV5-5 and TRBJ2-5; D perhaps matches TRBD2 (7 bases). With 0 bases removed from V and 7 bases from J, the gap between germline ends came to 16 bases. The germline CDR1 and CDR2 sequences are SGHKS and YYEKEE (reference sequence). The CDR3 is 15 residues long. The CDR3 region has the DNA TGTGCCAGCAGCTTGGCTGGCGGGGGCCTCGGGACCCAGTACTTC. It is translated as CASSLAGGGLGTQYF.

In nucleotides, the CDR3 is TGTGCCAGCAGGTCCTCCAACCGGACAGGGTTCGTCTACGAGCAGTACTTC. This encodes CASRSSNRTGFVYEQYF. The chain recombines TRBV28 with TRBJ2-7, with 8 bases aligning to TRBD1. The junction had 16 bases not matched to a gene; V was cut back by 6 bases and J by 3 bases. The germline V gene encodes CDR1 MDHEN and CDR2 SYDVKM. This CDR3 is 17 amino acids long.

This clone turned up a few times. This sequence joins TRBV7-2 and TRBJ1-2, with unresolved D. Germline V lookup: CDR1 SGHTA, CDR2 FQGNSA. V lost 3 bases, J lost 0 bases, and 11 bases lay in between. CDR3 length: 15 residues. The CDR3 region has the DNA TGTGCCAGCAGCTTGCAGTCAAAGGCTAACTATGGCTACACCTTC. Its translation is CASSLQSKANYGYTF.

Here the CDR3 DNA reads TGTGCCAGTTACAGATCAATACAAGAGACCCAGTACTTC. This encodes CASYRSIQETQYF. J is TRBJ2-5 and V is TRBV6-5; no reliable D call. Trimming pared 9 bases from V and 2 bases from J, leaving 13 bases between. Germline loops: CDR1 MNHEY, CDR2 SVGAGI. The CDR3 covers 13 residues.